This T cell receptor beta chain was profiled in a study of T cells in localized non-small cell lung cancer. The table came from immunoSEQ multiplex PCR; TCRdb's copy has only in-frame clones and leaves some out. The sample shows 100,000 or so clones, under 95% of them seen only once. Findings and limits, study-wide: Adjacent uninvolved lung tissue had the highest T cell clonality, exceeding tumor. Appearing in adjacent lung were a median about 59 of the top 100 tumor clones. Heterogeneity is still possible, as just one tumor region was sequenced.

Points on this clone: The antigen remains unidentified.

The CDR3 spans 16 residues. CDR1 is SGDLS, CDR2 YYNGEE, per germline. Trimming cost V 0 bases and J 3 bases, with 13 bases left between them. The sequence was collected from a woman aged 40 to 75 with stage II squamous cell lung carcinoma. Sequencing was performed on PBMCs, taken before any cancer treatment. The gene calls are TRBV9 and TRBJ1-5, with no clear D. In DNA, the CDR3 is TGTGCCAGCAGCGTAGCCCCCGGATTTACCAATCAGCCCCAGCATTTT. Amino acid sequence: CASSVAPGFTNQPQHF.